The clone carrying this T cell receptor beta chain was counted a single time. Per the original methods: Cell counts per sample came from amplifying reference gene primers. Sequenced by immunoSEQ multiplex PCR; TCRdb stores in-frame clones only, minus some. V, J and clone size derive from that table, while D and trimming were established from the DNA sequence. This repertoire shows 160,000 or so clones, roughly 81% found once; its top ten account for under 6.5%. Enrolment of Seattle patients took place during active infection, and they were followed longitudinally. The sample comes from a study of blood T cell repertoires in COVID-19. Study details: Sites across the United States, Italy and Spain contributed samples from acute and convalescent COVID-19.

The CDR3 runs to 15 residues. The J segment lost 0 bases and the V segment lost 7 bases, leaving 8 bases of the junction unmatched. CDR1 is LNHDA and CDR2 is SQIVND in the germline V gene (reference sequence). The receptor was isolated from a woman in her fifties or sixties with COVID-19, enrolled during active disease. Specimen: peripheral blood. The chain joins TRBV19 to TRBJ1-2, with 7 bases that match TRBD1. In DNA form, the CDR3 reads TGTGCCAGTAACCCAGGGGACAGACCTAACTATGGCTACACCTTC. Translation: CASNPGDRPNYGYTF.